This TCR beta chain was observed in a study of blood T cell repertoires in COVID-19. For the study at large: There were acute and convalescent COVID-19 samples, and they came from the United States, Italy and Spain. T cells, B-cell-depleted T cells, or PBMCs supplied cDNA or gDNA.

Clinical history reported by participants formed the basis on which cohorts were assigned. In the authors' workflow: From reference gene primer amplification, estimates of nucleated cell counts were derived. The table came from immunoSEQ multiplex PCR; TCRdb's copy has only in-frame clones and leaves some out. V and J calls and clone size follow that table, whereas D and trimming were derived from the DNA. In the table there are roughly 300,000 clones, about 92% of which are singletons. The CDR3 totals 14 residues. Per the germline V gene, CDR1 is SGHRS and CDR2 is YFSETQ. V lost 4 bases, J lost 1 base, and 4 bases stayed unmatched.

The V gene is TRBV5-1, the J gene TRBJ2-5, with 7 bases that match TRBD2. This receptor was obtained from a woman younger than 45 who had recovered from COVID-19. Input material: PBMCs or T cells enriched from blood (not recorded which). This CDR3 reads CASSAGDFQETQYF. CDR3 bases: TGCGCCAGCAGCGCGGGGGACTTCCAAGAGACCCAGTACTTC.